This TCR beta chain was retrieved from a study of breast tumors, draining lymph nodes, adjacent tissues. Findings of the study overall: Tumors had less TCR diversity than lymph nodes, more than nontumor tissue. Luminal-like breast cancer showed significantly greater tumor-nontumor repertoire similarity than basal-like breast cancer did.

TCRdb ran MiXCR on the multiplex PCR reads and lists one entry per CDR3 protein. The table records about 21,000 distinct CDR3 sequences, roughly 40% of them present only once. Note on this clonotype: The antigen is undetermined.

The CDR3 totals 11 residues. Germline V gene lookup returns CDR1 SNHLY and CDR2 FYNNEI. Trimming removed 6 bases from V and 8 bases from J, with 10 bases in between. The TCR originated in a female donor with breast cancer. Some clones in this sample may be carry-over from other donors' samples. Sequencing used breast tumor tissue. V and J are TRBV2 and TRBJ1-2; D not certain. The chain's CDR3 is CASRVSEGYTF. In DNA, the CDR3 is TGTGCCAGCAGAGTTAGTGAGGGCTACACCTTC.